One and the same sample provided the 20 T cell receptor beta chains below, sequenced in a study of cytomegalovirus exposure and HLA in healthy donors. In the PCR, 60 Vbeta and 13 Jbeta primers were used. Assay: immunoSEQ multiplex PCR; the TCRdb copy retains only in-frame clones and omits some. The sample includes approximately 200,000 clones, more than 70% of them seen just once. Sequenced: PBMCs. The source is a man aged 30 to 39 in good health and CMV-seropositive.

J is TRBJ2-7 and V is TRBV10-2, with a tentative D call TRBD1 (6 bases). The V end lost 3 bases, the J end lost 4 bases, and 16 bases lay between the germline ends. The length of the CDR3 is 15 residues. The germline CDR1 and CDR2 sequences are WSHSY and SAAADI. CDR3 DNA sequence: TGCGCCAGCAGTGACTCCAGGGGAAGACTGTACGAGCAGTACTTC. It is translated as CASSDSRGRLYEQYF.

The chain has TRBV6-5 and TRBJ1-3, with unresolved D. CDR1 and CDR2 from the germline V gene are MNHEY and SVGAGI. Trimming took off 2 bases at V and 0 bases at J, with 11 bases between the two ends. The CDR3 consists of 16 residues. The CDR3 region is CASSYRSRVSGNTIYF. In DNA form, the CDR3 reads TGTGCCAGCAGTTACCGCTCCCGGGTCTCTGGAAACACCATATATTTT.

The chain is built from TRBV19 and TRBJ2-1; a possible D gene is TRBD1 (5 bases). The CDR3 consists of 12 residues. The germline gives CDR1 LNHDA, CDR2 SQIVND (reference sequence). V lost 11 bases and J 4 bases, leaving 12 bases between the germline ends. The CDR3 protein is CAVGAAYNEQFF. CDR3 in DNA: TGTGCCGTTGGGGCAGCGTACAATGAGCAGTTCTTC.

The rearrangement joins TRBV7-6 to TRBJ2-1; 8 bases map to TRBD2. The CDR3 runs to 15 residues. Looked up from germline, CDR1 is SGHVS and CDR2 is FNYEAQ. The J segment lost 6 bases and the V segment lost 3 bases, leaving 7 bases of the junction unmatched. The CDR3 nucleotides are TGTGCCAGCAGCTTGTCCGGGAGGGCCGCCAATGAGCAGTTCTTC. This codes for CASSLSGRAANEQFF.

The chain recombines TRBV28 with TRBJ2-5, with a weak D call TRBD2 (5 bases). V lost 6 bases, J lost 5 bases, and 10 bases lay in between. Germline values: CDR1 MDHEN, CDR2 SYDVKM. The CDR3 contains 12 residues. This CDR3 is CASSSGRETQYF. The DNA for the CDR3 is TGTGCCAGCAGCTCGGGAAGGGAGACCCAGTACTTC.

This clone has just one count. The rearrangement uses TRBV11-3 and TRBJ2-3; D is possibly TRBD1 (6 bases). The CDR3 spans 13 residues. V dropped 2 bases and J dropped 3 bases, with 6 bases sitting between them. Per the germline V gene, CDR1 is SGHNT and CDR2 is YENEEA. The CDR3 is CASSLQGTDTQYF. CDR3 sequence (DNA): TGTGCCAGCAGCTTACAGGGGACAGATACGCAGTATTTT.

CDR3 nucleotides: TGTGCCAGTAGCCCTGAGAGCGGGAGGGCCGGATACAATGAGCAGTTCTTC. Residues: CASSPESGRAGYNEQFF. The chain has TRBV19 and TRBJ2-1; 10 positions agree with TRBD2. Losses at the gene ends were 6 bases for V and 4 bases for J; bases not matched to a gene: 12. The germline gives CDR1 LNHDA, CDR2 SQIVND (reference sequence). The CDR3 contains 17 residues. The variable domain in full, completed from reference TRBV19 and TRBJ2-1, reads DGGITQSPKYLFRKEGQNVTLSCEQNLNHDAMYWYRQDPGQGLRLIYYSQIVNDFQKGDIAEGYSVSREKKESFPLTVTSAQKNPTAFYLCASSPESGRAGYNEQFFGPGTRLTVL.

The J gene is TRBJ2-1, the V gene TRBV9, with 9 bases that match TRBD2. The V gene's germline CDR1 is SGDLS and CDR2 YYNGEE. CDR3 size: 16 residues. Unmatched junction bases numbered 10, after V lost 3 bases and J lost 6 bases. CDR3 sequence: CASSAGGEAGGNEQFF. The CDR3 DNA reads TGTGCCAGCAGCGCCGGGGGGGAAGCGGGAGGCAATGAGCAGTTCTTC.

CDR3 coding DNA: TGTGCCAGCAGCCAAGAGGAGCGGGTCACAGATACGCAGTATTTT. It specifies CASSQEERVTDTQYF. The V and J genes are TRBV4-2 and TRBJ2-3; possibly TRBD2 for D (6 bases). Germline lookup yields CDR1 LGHNA and CDR2 YNFKEQ. There are 15 residues in the CDR3. V was shortened by 0 bases and J by 2 bases, with 9 bases between the two germline ends.

This chain joins TRBV7-3 and TRBJ2-7; a possible D gene is TRBD1 (5 bases). CDR1 and CDR2 (germline): SGHTA, FQGTGA. V was cut by 3 bases and J by 5 bases, with 14 bases left in between. This CDR3 is built from 14 residues. In nucleotides, the CDR3 is TGTGCCAGCAGCTTGGTGGCAGGGCGCGACGAGCAGTACTTC. Protein: CASSLVAGRDEQYF.

This sequence joins TRBV9 and TRBJ2-1; D may be TRBD1 (6 bases). Per the germline V gene, CDR1 is SGDLS and CDR2 is YYNGEE. This CDR3 contains 19 residues. Trimming left V 2 bases short and J 2 bases short, with 23 bases between. CDR3 DNA: TGTGCCAGCAGCGTTGAGGCCGGGTGGCGTAGGGGGACCTACAATGAGCAGTTCTTC. This encodes CASSVEAGWRRGTYNEQFF.

The chain couples TRBV10-3 to TRBJ1-2, with TRBD1 as a possible D gene (5 bases). The CDR3 extends over 14 amino acids. Germline lookup yields CDR1 ENHRY and CDR2 SYGVKD. V shed 4 bases and J shed 2 bases, with 11 bases lying between them. CDR3 coding DNA: TGTGCCATCAGTGTCCAGACAGCCAACTATGGCTACACCTTC. Protein product: CAISVQTANYGYTF.

The rearrangement links TRBV4-3 to TRBJ2-3, with D unresolved. Trimming took off 3 bases at V and 1 base at J, with 11 bases between the two ends. This CDR3 has 15 amino acids. CDR1 is LGHNA, CDR2 YSLEER, per germline. Written as DNA, the CDR3 is TGCGCCAGCAGCCACCAAGCGAGTGGCACAGATACGCAGTATTTT. It codes for CASSHQASGTDTQYF.

Notes on this clone: This sample also contains other DNA sequences that code for the same CDR3. The gene calls are TRBV5-1 and TRBJ2-7; D unresolved. The CDR3 extends over 12 amino acids. Trimming stripped 0 bases from V and 5 bases from J, with 6 bases between. Germline V gene sequence: CDR1 SGHRS, CDR2 YFSETQ. This chain's CDR3 is CASSLDGDEQYF. The CDR3 DNA reads TGCGCCAGCAGCTTGGACGGAGACGAGCAGTACTTC.

The CDR3: CASSPGTAYGYTF. In DNA, the CDR3 is TGTGCCAGCAGCCCAGGGACAGCTTATGGCTACACCTTC. V is TRBV7-2 and J is TRBJ1-2; TRBD1 matches 7 bases. Germline V CDR1 and CDR2: SGHTA, FQGNSA. With 5 bases clipped from V and 5 bases from J, the junction kept 5 bases outside the gene matches. There are 13 residues in the CDR3.

The chain carries TRBV29-1 and TRBJ2-5; 9 nucleotides line up with TRBD2. The CDR3 length is 17 residues. Trimming took 4 bases from V and 5 from J; bases not matched to a gene: 17. The V gene's germline CDR1 is SQVTM and CDR2 ANQGSEA. This CDR3 is CSVASLREGRGEETQYF. In DNA, the CDR3 is TGCAGCGTTGCAAGTTTGCGGGAGGGTAGGGGTGAGGAGACCCAGTACTTC. The full variable domain, in which reference TRBV29-1 and TRBJ2-5 provide the parts outside the CDR3, is SAVISQKPSRDICQRGTSLTIQCQVDSQVTMMFWYRQQPGQSLTLIATANQGSEATYESGFVIDKFPISRPNLTFSTLTVSNMSPEDSSIYLCSVASLREGRGEETQYFGPGTRLLVL.

This clone appeared a few times. This chain joins TRBV30 and TRBJ1-6, with no clear D. This CDR3 region has 15 residues. Trimming pared 3 bases from V and 1 base from J, leaving 10 bases between. In germline, CDR1 is GTSNPN, CDR2 SVGIG (reference sequence). The CDR3 reads CAWSGGFSYNSPLHF. The CDR3 DNA is TGTGCCTGGAGCGGCGGATTTTCCTATAATTCACCCCTCCACTTT.

The chain links TRBV6-5 to TRBJ1-5; D possibly corresponds to TRBD1 (6 bases). CDR1 is MNHEY, CDR2 SVGAGI, per germline. With 5 bases removed from V and 9 bases from J, the gap between germline ends came to 14 bases. The CDR3 is 13 amino acids. In DNA form, the CDR3 reads TGTGCCAGCAGTCCTTCGACAGGCTTGCCCCAGCATTTT. This translates into CASSPSTGLPQHF.

Remarks on this clone: Here the CDR3 omits its conserved ending phenylalanine or tryptophan, so a read error is the likely source. The chain links TRBV5-4 to TRBJ2-7; 13 positions match TRBD2. Germline V gives CDR1 SGHNT, CDR2 YYREEE (reference sequence). Germline trimming cut 5 bases from V and 6 bases from J; bases unmatched to any gene: 8. This CDR3 spans 15 amino acids. CDR3 region: CASRPGTSGISEQYL. The CDR3 nucleotides are TGTGCCAGCAGACCGGGGACTAGCGGGATAAGCGAGCAGTACCTC.

The V gene is TRBV4-1, the J gene TRBJ2-1; 8 positions agree with TRBD1. Germline-derived CDR1 and CDR2 are MGHRA and YSYEKL. CDR3 length: 17 residues. J gave up 0 bases and V 1 base, and 5 bases lay outside the gene matches. The CDR3 region is CASSQGYRGVSYNEQFF. CDR3 coding DNA: TGCGCCAGCAGCCAAGGTTACAGGGGGGTCTCCTACAATGAGCAGTTCTTC.